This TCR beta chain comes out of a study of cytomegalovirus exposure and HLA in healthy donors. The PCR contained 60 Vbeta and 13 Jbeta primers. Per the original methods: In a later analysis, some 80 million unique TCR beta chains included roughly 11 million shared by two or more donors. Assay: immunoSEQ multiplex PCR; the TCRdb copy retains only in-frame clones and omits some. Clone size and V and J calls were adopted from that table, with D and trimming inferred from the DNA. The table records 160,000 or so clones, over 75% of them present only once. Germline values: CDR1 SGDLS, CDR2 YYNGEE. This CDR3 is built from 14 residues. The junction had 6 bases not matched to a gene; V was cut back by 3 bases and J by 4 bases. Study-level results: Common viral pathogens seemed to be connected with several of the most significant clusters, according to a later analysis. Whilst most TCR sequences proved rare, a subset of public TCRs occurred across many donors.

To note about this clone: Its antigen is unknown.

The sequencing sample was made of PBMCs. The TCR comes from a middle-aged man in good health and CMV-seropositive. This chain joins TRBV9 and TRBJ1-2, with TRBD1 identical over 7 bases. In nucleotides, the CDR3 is TGTGCCAGCAGCGCTCCAGGGGGGACCTATGGCTACACCTTC. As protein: CASSAPGGTYGYTF.